The rows below give T cell receptor beta chains drawn from one sample of a study of beta chain features in type 1 diabetes. Here immunoSEQ multiplex PCR was the method, and the copy in TCRdb shows in-frame clones only, minus some. The top ten clones hold just under 0.04% of a sample with hundreds of thousands of clones, more than 12% of them seen once. Sequenced material: naive CD4+ T cells from blood. These receptors were obtained from a man younger than 35 with type 1 diabetes. Both conserved end residues are part of each CDR3. The D gene is left open where the match is weak. The listing skips clone size in some rows; elsewhere it reads once, few, many or a size class.

V gene	J gene	clone size	D gene	CDR3 DNA	CDR3 protein
TRBV2	TRBJ1-1	-	-	TGTGCCAGCAAAAGTAGGGACGGGAGCACTGAAGCTTTCTTT	CASKSRDGSTEAFF
TRBV5-1	TRBJ2-1	-	-	TGCGCCAGCAGCTTGGGGGCCTTGGACAATGAGCAGTTCTTC	CASSLGALDNEQFF
TRBV18	TRBJ2-7	-	-	TGTGCCAGCTCACCTGATCGGGTCAGAAACTACGAGCAGTACTTC	CASSPDRVRNYEQYF
TRBV30	TRBJ1-5	-	-	TGTGCCTGGAGGGTGGGGGGCCAGCCCCAGCATTTT	CAWRVGGQPQHF
TRBV7-8	TRBJ2-3	few	-	TGTGCCAGCAGCTTAGCGGGAGAAGATACGCAGTATTTT	CASSLAGEDTQYF
TRBV2	TRBJ1-3	-	TRBD1	TGTGCCAGCACCGGACAGGGACCCAGCTCTGGAAACACCATATATTTT	CASTGQGPSSGNTIYF
TRBV6-5	TRBJ1-5	-	-	TGTGCCAGCAGTTACGACAGCAACCTAAGGCAGCCCCAGCATTTT	CASSYDSNLRQPQHF
TRBV7-2	TRBJ2-5	few	-	TGTGCCAGCAGCCCAACCTCCCGGGGGTTCCAAGAGACCCAGTACTTC	CASSPTSRGFQETQYF
TRBV13	TRBJ2-1	-	-	TGTGCCAGCAGCTCCTACAAGGAGCAGTTCTTC	CASSSYKEQFF
TRBV27	TRBJ1-2	-	-	TGTGCCAGCAGCTACAGGGTTAACTATGGCTACACCTTC	CASSYRVNYGYTF
TRBV5-1	TRBJ1-6	few	TRBD1	TGCGCCAGCAGCTTGAGGACAGGGAACTATAATTCACCCCTCCACTTT	CASSLRTGNYNSPLHF
TRBV7-9	TRBJ2-4	-	TRBD2	TGTGCCAGCAGTGTCCGGGGGGACCCCTTAGCCAAAAACATTCAGTACTTC	CASSVRGDPLAKNIQYF
TRBV9	TRBJ2-3	few	-	TGTGCCAGCAGCTCCGTGGAGGGAACAGATACGCAGTATTTT	CASSSVEGTDTQYF
TRBV2	TRBJ2-3	-	TRBD2	TGTGCCAGCAGTGGACCCGACCCAGGGACTAGCGGGAGGGCCCTTACAGATACGCAGTATTTT	CASSGPDPGTSGRALTDTQYF
TRBV15	TRBJ2-1	-	TRBD2	TGTGCCACCAGCGGAGAACCGGGACTAGCACCTAATGAGCAGTTCTTC	CATSGEPGLAPNEQFF
TRBV7-8	TRBJ1-2	-	-	TGTGCCAGGCCCCGGGAAATTTACTATGGCTACACCTTC	CARPREIYYGYTF
TRBV30	TRBJ1-5	few	-	TGTGCCTGGAGTAAGGGAGGGGCAGATCAGCCCCAGCATTTT	CAWSKGGADQPQHF
TRBV7-9	TRBJ1-5	-	-	TGTGCCAGCAGCGCCGGGGAGGCCCATTGGCCCCAGCATTTT	CASSAGEAHWPQHF
TRBV28	TRBJ1-6	-	-	TGTGCCAGCAGTTTACACAATTCACCCCTCCACTTT	CASSLHNSPLHF
TRBV6-6	TRBJ2-7	few	TRBD1	TGTGCCAGCAGTCCCGAGGGACAGAACTACGAGCAGTACTTC	CASSPEGQNYEQYF
TRBV28	TRBJ1-5	few	-	TGTGCCAGGGCAGTTCAGCCCCAGCATTTT	CARAVQPQHF
TRBV30	TRBJ2-7	-	TRBD1	TGTGCCTGGAGTGTTCTACCAGGACAGGGGACGCCCTCCTACGAGCAGTACTTC	CAWSVLPGQGTPSYEQYF
TRBV11-2	TRBJ2-1	-	-	TGTGCCAGCAGCGAGGGACTCATCGCCTACAATGAGCAGTTCTTC	CASSEGLIAYNEQFF